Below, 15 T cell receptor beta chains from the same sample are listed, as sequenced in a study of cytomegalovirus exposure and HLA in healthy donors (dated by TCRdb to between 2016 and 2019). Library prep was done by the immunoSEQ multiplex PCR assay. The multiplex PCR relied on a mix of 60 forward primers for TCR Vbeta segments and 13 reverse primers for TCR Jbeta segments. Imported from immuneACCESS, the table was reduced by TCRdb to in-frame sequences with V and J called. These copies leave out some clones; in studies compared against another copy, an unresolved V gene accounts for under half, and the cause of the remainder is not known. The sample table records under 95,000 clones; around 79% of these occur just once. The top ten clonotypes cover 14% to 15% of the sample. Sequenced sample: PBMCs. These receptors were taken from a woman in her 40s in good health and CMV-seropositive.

The CDR3 DNA sequence: TGTGCCAGCAGCTTGACTAGTCATGGCTACACCTTC. This translates into CASSLTSHGYTF. V is TRBV14 and J is TRBJ1-2; D gene unclear. The germline V and J ends were trimmed by 5 bases and 6 bases, with 10 bases remaining between them. This CDR3 has 12 residues. Per the germline V gene, CDR1 is SGHDN and CDR2 is FVKESK.

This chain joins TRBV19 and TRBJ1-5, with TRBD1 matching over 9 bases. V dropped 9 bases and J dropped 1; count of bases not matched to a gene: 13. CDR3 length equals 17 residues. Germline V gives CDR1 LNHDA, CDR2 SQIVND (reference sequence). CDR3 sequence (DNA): TGTGCCAGCTCCGGGACAGGGTACTTGGGGAGCAATCAGCCCCAGCATTTT. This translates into CASSGTGYLGSNQPQHF. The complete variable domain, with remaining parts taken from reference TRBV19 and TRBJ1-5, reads DGGITQSPKYLFRKEGQNVTLSCEQNLNHDAMYWYRQDPGQGLRLIYYSQIVNDFQKGDIAEGYSVSREKKESFPLTVTSAQKNPTAFYLCASSGTGYLGSNQPQHFGDGTRLSIL.

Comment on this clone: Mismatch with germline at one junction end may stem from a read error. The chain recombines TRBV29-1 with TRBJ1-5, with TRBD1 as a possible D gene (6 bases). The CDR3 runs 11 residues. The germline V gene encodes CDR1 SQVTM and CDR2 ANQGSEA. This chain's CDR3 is CSVWETGHQIF. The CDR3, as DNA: TGCAGCGTGTGGGAGACGGGACACCAGATTTTT. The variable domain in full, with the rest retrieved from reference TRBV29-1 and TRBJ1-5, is SAVISQKPSRDICQRGTSLTIQCQVDSQVTMMFWYRQQPGQSLTLIATANQGSEATYESGFVIDKFPISRPNLTFSTLTVSNMSPEDSSIYLCSVWETGHQIFGDGTRLSIL.

DNA for the CDR3: TGTGCCAGCAGCGCTACACAGGGGATCAGTGGGGCCAACGTCCTGACTTTC. Its protein product is CASSATQGISGANVLTF. V and J are TRBV9 and TRBJ2-6, with 7 nucleotides matching TRBD1. Germline V gene sequence: CDR1 SGDLS, CDR2 YYNGEE. The CDR3 contains 17 residues. V lost 3 bases to trimming and J lost 3 bases; unmatched junction nucleotides: 9.

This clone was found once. The CDR3 DNA is TGTGCCAGCACCCCCCTCGCTAGCGCCCATACGCAGTATTTT. Amino acid sequence: CASTPLASAHTQYF. This chain uses TRBV7-2 with TRBJ2-3, with a possible D match to TRBD2 (6 bases). The V end was cut by 7 bases, the J end by 7 bases, with 18 bases between. Per the germline V gene, CDR1 is SGHTA and CDR2 is FQGNSA. The length of the CDR3 is 14 residues.

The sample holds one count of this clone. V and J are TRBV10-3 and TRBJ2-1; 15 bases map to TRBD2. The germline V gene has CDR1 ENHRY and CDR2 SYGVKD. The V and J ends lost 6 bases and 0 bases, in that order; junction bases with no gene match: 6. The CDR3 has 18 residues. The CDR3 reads CAIRSGLAGGGSYNEQFF. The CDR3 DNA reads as TGTGCCATCAGATCGGGACTAGCGGGGGGCGGCTCCTACAATGAGCAGTTCTTC.

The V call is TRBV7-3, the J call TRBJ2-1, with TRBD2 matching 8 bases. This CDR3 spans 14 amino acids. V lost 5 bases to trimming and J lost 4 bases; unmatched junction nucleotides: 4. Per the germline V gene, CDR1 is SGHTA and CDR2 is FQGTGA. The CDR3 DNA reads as TGTGCCAGCAGCCACGGACTAGCATACAATGAGCAGTTCTTC. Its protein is CASSHGLAYNEQFF.

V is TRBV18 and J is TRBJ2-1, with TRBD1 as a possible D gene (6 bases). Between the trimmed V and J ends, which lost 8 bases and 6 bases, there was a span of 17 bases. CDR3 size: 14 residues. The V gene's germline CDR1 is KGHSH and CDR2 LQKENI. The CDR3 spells CASTPWTAINEQFF. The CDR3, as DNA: TGTGCCAGCACGCCGTGGACAGCGATCAATGAGCAGTTCTTC.

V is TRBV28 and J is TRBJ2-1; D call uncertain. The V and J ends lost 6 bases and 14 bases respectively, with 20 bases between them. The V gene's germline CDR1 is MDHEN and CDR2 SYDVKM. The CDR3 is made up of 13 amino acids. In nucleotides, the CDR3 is TGTGCCAGCAGCTCCCCAGACACCCTCGAAGAGTTCTTC. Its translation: CASSSPDTLEEFF.

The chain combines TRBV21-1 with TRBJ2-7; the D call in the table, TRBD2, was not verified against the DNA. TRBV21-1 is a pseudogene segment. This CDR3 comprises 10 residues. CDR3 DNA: TGTGCCAGCAGCCTCGACGAGCAGTACTTC. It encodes CASSLDEQYF.

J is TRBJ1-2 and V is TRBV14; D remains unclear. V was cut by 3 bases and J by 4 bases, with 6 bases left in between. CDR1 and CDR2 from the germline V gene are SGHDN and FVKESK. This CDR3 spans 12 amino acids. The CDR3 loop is CASSQQLYGYTF. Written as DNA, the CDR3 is TGTGCCAGCAGCCAGCAACTCTATGGCTACACCTTC.

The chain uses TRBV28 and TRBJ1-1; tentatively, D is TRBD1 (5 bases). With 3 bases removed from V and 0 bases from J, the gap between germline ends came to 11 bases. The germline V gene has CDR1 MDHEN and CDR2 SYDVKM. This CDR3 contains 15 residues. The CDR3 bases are TGTGCCAGCAGTTTGCGGGGCCAGATGAACACTGAAGCTTTCTTT. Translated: CASSLRGQMNTEAFF.

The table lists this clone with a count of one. DNA for the CDR3: TGTGCCAGCGACAATGGCAATAGCAATCAGCCCCAGCATTTT. Translation gives CASDNGNSNQPQHF. The chain employs TRBV2 and TRBJ1-5; D not resolved. This CDR3 has 14 amino acids. V lost 8 bases, J lost 0 bases, and 11 bases lay in between. The germline gives CDR1 SNHLY, CDR2 FYNNEI.

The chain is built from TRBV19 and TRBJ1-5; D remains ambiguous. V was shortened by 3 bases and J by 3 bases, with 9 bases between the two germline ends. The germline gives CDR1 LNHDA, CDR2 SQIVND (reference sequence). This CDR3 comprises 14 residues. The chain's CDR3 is CASSISLINQPQHF. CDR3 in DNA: TGTGCCAGTAGTATTAGTCTAATCAATCAGCCCCAGCATTTT.

CDR3 in amino acids: CASSLISSGGAGQFF. The CDR3 DNA reads as TGTGCCAGCAGCTTAATTTCTAGCGGGGGGGCAGGGCAGTTCTTC. This chain joins TRBV11-2 and TRBJ2-1, with 12 nucleotides matching TRBD2. With V trimmed by 2 bases and J by 12 bases, 8 bases remained unmatched. The germline gives CDR1 SGHAT, CDR2 FQNNGV. The CDR3 has 15 amino acids.